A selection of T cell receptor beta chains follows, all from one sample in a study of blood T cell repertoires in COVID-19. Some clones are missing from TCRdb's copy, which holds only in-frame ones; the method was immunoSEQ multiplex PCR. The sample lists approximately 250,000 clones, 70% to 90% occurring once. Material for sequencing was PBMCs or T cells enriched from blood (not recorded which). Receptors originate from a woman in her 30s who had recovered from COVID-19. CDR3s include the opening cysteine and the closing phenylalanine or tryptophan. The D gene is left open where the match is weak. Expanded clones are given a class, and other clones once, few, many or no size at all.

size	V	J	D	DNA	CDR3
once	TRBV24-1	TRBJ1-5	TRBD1	TGTGCCACCAGTGAGCGACAGGGCTCCTATAGCAATCAGCCCCAGCATTTT	CATSERQGSYSNQPQHF
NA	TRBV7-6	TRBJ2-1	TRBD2	TGTGCCAGCAGCTTATTCGGCGGGAGTGACGCTTACAATGAGCAGTTCTTC	CASSLFGGSDAYNEQFF
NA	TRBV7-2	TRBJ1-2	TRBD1	TGTGCCAGCAGCCTAGACAGGGGGTATGGCTACACCTTC	CASSLDRGYGYTF
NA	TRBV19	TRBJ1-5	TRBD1	TGTGCCAGTAGTGCACAGGGGGCGAAACCCTGGGTAATCCAGCCCCAGCATTTT	CASSAQGAKPWVIQPQHF
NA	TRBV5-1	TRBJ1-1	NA	TGCGCCAGCAGCTTTGGGAGAGGTAACACTGAAGCTTTCTTT	CASSFGRGNTEAFF
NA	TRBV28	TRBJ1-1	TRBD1	TGTGCCAGCAGCCTCCCCTCGGGACAGGGCACTGAAGCTTTCTTT	CASSLPSGQGTEAFF
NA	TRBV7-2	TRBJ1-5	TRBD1	TGTGCCAGCAGCAGCACAGGGGGAATCAATCAGCCCCAGCATTTT	CASSSTGGINQPQHF
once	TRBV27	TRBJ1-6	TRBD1	TGTGCCAGCAGTCTCCGACGACAGGGTATAGGTAATTCACCCCTCCACTTT	CASSLRRQGIGNSPLHF
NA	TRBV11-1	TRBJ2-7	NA	TGTGCCAGCAGCTTTCCTGAGAGAATTACCTACGAGCAGTACTTC	CASSFPERITYEQYF
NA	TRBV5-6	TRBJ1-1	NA	TGTGCCAGCAGCTTCGCCTATGCTGGTGAAGCTTTCTTT	CASSFAYAGEAFF
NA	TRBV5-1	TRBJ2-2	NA	TGCGCCAGCAGCGTACCGGGACACATCACCGGGGAGCTGTTTTTT	CASSVPGHITGELFF
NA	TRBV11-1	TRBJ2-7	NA	TGTGCCAGCAGCTTAGCCGCAGGGTACGAGCAGTACTTC	CASSLAAGYEQYF
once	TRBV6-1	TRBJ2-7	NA	TGTGCCAGCAGTGACACTTTTAATTACGAGCAGTACTTC	CASSDTFNYEQYF
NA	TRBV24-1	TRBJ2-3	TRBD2	TGTGCCACCAGTGATCCCCTCCGCGGGGGGGCGGGGGATACGCAGTATTTT	CATSDPLRGGAGDTQYF
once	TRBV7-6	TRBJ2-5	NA	TGTGCCAGCAGCTTAATCGTTTCTAGCCAAGAGACCCAGTACTTC	CASSLIVSSQETQYF
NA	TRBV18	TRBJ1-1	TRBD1	TGTGCCAGCTCGGGACAGCGGAACACTGAAGCTTTCTTT	CASSGQRNTEAFF
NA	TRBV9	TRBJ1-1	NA	TGTGCCAGCAGCGTAGACCCAGGTACTGAAGCTTTCTTT	CASSVDPGTEAFF
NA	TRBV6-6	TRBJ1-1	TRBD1	TGTGCCAGCAGCCTCCGAGGGGGCAACACTGAAGCTTTCTTT	CASSLRGGNTEAFF
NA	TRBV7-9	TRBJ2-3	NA	TGTGCCAGCAGCTTAGTTACCCCACACACAGATACGCAGTATTTT	CASSLVTPHTDTQYF
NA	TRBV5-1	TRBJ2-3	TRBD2	TGCGCCAGCAGCTTGGTTAATAGCGGGAGGGGTACAGATACGCAGTATTTT	CASSLVNSGRGTDTQYF
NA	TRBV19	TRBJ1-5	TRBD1	TGTGCCAGTAGAACACAGGGGATCGGCAATCAGCCCCAGCATTTT	CASRTQGIGNQPQHF
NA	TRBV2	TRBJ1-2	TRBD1	TGTGCCAGCAGTTTGGACAGGTACCCTAACTATGGCTACACCTTC	CASSLDRYPNYGYTF
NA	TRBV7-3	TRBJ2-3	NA	TGTGCCAGCAGCTTACTCGGGGGTGGGGCGGATACGCAGTATTTT	CASSLLGGGADTQYF
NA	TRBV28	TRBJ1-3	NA	TGTGCCAGCAGTTTAGGGGGGATCGCTGGAAACACCATATATTTT	CASSLGGIAGNTIYF
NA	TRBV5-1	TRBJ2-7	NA	TGCGCCAGCAGCTTGCTAGGCGAGCAGTACTTC	CASSLLGEQYF
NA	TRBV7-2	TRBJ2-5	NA	TGTGCCAGCAGCTTAATAGGGGGTAGGGAGACCCAGTACTTC	CASSLIGGRETQYF
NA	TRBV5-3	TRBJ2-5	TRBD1	TGTGCCAGAAGCCGCCTGTGGGACAGGGGGCAAGAGACCCAGTACTTC	CARSRLWDRGQETQYF
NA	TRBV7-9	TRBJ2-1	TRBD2	TGTGCCAGCAGCTTATCGTCCGGGGAGGGGAATGAGCAGTTCTTC	CASSLSSGEGNEQFF
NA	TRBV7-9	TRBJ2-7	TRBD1	TGTGCCAGCAGCTTCCCCCCCGCCGGGACAGGGTTTACGTCCTACGAGCAGTACTTC	CASSFPPAGTGFTSYEQYF
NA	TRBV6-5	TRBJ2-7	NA	TGTGCCAGCACCTCGGCGGGGTACGAGCAGTACTTC	CASTSAGYEQYF
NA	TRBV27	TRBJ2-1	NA	TGTGCCAGCAGTTTATCGTCTTGGACAGACGGACACAATGAGCAGTTCTTC	CASSLSSWTDGHNEQFF
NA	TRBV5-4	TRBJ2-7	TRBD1	TGTGCCAGCAGCTTACCGGGACAGGGCTCCTACGAGCAGTACTTC	CASSLPGQGSYEQYF
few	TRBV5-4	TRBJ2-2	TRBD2	TGTGCCAGCAGCTTGGAGGCTAGCGGGAACACCGGGGAGCTGTTTTTT	CASSLEASGNTGELFF
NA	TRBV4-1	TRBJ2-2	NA	TGCGCCAGCAGATACAGTGGGGCGGACACCGGGGAGCTGTTTTTT	CASRYSGADTGELFF
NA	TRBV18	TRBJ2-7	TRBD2	TGTGCCAGCTCACGGGGGACTAGCGGGAGTACTCCCTACGAGCAGTACTTC	CASSRGTSGSTPYEQYF
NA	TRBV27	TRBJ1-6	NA	TGTGCCAGCAGTCCGGGAAGTACCCCCTATAATTCACCCCTCCACTTT	CASSPGSTPYNSPLHF
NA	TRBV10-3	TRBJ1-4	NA	TGTGCCATCAGTGAGGGAGAGAATAATGAAAAACTGTTTTTT	CAISEGENNEKLFF
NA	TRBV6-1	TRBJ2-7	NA	TGTGCCAGCAGTGAAGCAGGGGTAGTCTCCTACGAGCAGTACTTC	CASSEAGVVSYEQYF
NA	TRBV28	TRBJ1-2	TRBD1	TGTGCCAGCAGGCGGACAGGGCTTTATGGCTACACCTTC	CASRRTGLYGYTF
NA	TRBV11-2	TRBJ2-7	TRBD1	TGTGCCAGCAGCTTAGCGGCAGGGGGTCTCTACGAGCAGTACTTC	CASSLAAGGLYEQYF
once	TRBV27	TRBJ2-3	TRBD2	TGTGCCAGCAGTAGGTCTAGCGGGGGACACCGTACGCAGTATTTT	CASSRSSGGHRTQYF
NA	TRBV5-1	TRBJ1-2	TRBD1	TGCGCCAGCAGCTCCGGACAGGGGAACTATGGCTACACCTTC	CASSSGQGNYGYTF